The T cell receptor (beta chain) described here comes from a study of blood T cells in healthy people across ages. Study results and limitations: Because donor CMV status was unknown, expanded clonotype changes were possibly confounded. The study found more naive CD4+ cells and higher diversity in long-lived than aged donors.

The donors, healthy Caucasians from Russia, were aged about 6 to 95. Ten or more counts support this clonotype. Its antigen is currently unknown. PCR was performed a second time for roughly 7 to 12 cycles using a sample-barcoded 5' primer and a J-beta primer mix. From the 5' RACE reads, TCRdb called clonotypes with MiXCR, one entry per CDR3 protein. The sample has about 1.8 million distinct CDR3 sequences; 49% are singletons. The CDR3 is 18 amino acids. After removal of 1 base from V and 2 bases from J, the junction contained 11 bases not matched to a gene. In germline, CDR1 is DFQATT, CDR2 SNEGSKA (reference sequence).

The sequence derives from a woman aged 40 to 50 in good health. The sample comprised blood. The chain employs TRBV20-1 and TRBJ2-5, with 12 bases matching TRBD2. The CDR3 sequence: CSARAPSGGARGQETQYF. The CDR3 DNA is TGCAGTGCTAGAGCCCCTAGCGGGGGGGCTAGGGGACAAGAGACCCAGTACTTC.